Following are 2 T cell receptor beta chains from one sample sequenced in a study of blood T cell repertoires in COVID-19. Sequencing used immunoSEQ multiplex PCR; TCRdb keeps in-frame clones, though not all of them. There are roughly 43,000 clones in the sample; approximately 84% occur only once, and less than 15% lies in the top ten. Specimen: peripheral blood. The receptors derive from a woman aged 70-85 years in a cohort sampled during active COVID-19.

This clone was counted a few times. CDR3 in DNA: TGTGCCAGCAGCGGAGCCCCTAGGTCCAATGAGCAGTTCTTC. Translation: CASSGAPRSNEQFF. The chain combines TRBV11-3 with TRBJ2-1, with D uncertain. The CDR3 is 14 amino acids. Between the trimmed V and J ends, which lost 5 bases and 6 bases, there was a span of 14 bases. Germline CDR1 SGHNT, CDR2 YENEEA.

This CDR3 is CASSDPYRGGEQYF. The CDR3 DNA follows: TGTGCCAGCAGCGACCCATACAGGGGTGGCGAGCAGTACTTC. The chain carries TRBV14 and TRBJ2-7; 7 nucleotides agree with TRBD1. This CDR3 is built from 14 residues. V lost 5 bases and J lost 6; bases outside the gene matches: 10. Germline V gene data show CDR1 as SGHDN and CDR2 as FVKESK.